This entry describes one T cell receptor (beta chain). The antigen is unknown. V was cut by 5 bases and J by 5 bases, with 12 bases left in between. The CDR3 covers 13 residues. Germline V gene data show CDR1 as KGHSH and CDR2 as LQKENI. The entry originates in a study of T cell responses to AZD1222 COVID-19 vaccine. Clones were sequenced by immunoSEQ multiplex PCR, and TCRdb holds only the in-frame ones, with some missing. Of roughly 140,000 clones listed, 80% to 95% are singletons. Findings and limits, study-wide: Donors, mostly white British, included more females; clonal diversity was possibly underestimated.

Sample: peripheral blood, taken on day 0 of AZD1222 vaccination. The genes are TRBV18 and TRBJ2-5, with no clear D. This sequence originates from an adult in good health. CDR3 amino acids: CASSWTKQETQYF. The CDR3 DNA reads as TGTGCCAGCTCATGGACCAAGCAGGAGACCCAGTACTTC. The full variable domain, completed using reference TRBV18 and TRBJ2-5, is NAGVMQNPRHLVRRRGQEARLRCSPMKGHSHVYWYRQLPEEGLKFMVYLQKENIIDESGMPKERFSAEFPKEGPSILRIQQVVRGDSAAYFCASSWTKQETQYFGPGTRLLVL.